This T cell receptor beta chain was captured by sequencing in a study of CD8 T cells in Susac syndrome. A word on this clonotype: Its ends do not fully match the called genes, so a read error is possible.

The CDR3 has 16 amino acids. Germline loops: CDR1 SGHRS, CDR2 YFSETQ. RNA was extracted with the RNeasy kit, and a quantity of about 0.5 to 1 ug was reverse transcribed using random hexamers. It was immunoSEQ multiplex PCR that amplified TCR beta CDR3 across 54 Vbeta and 13 Jbeta. TCRdb recomputed calls from the immunoSEQ multiplex PCR reads with MiXCR, one row per CDR3 protein. The sample shows about 280,000 distinct CDR3 sequences, approximately 85% of them seen only once. Sequencing of TCR beta covered CD8+ and CD4+ T cells obtained from blood. The multiple sclerosis controls, all treatment-naive patients, had relapsing-remitting disease that was stable or active.

The TCR originated in a human donor with multiple sclerosis. This chain links TRBV5-1 with TRBJ2-5, with 8 bases that match TRBD1. The specimen was CD8+ T cells from PBMCs. The CDR3 protein is CASSFLLYGQGWAQHF. In DNA, the CDR3 is TGCGCCAGCAGCTTCCTTTTATACGGACAGGGCTGGGCCCAGCACTTC.